This T cell receptor beta chain was sequenced for a study of blood T cells in healthy people across ages. A second PCR, run for roughly 7 to 11 cycles, used a sample-barcoded 5' primer plus a J-beta primer mix. The template-switch adaptor, which had 12 random nucleotides, put a tag on each cDNA molecule. TCRdb reanalysed the 5' RACE reads using MiXCR and keeps one entry per CDR3 protein. The sample contains 850,000 or so distinct CDR3 sequences, 29% of which appear only once. Trimming stripped 6 bases from V and 2 bases from J, with 13 bases between. Germline V gene sequence: CDR1 SGHTA, CDR2 FQGNSA. The CDR3 is 14 amino acids.

The rearrangement links TRBV7-2 to TRBJ2-5, with D perhaps matching TRBD2 (6 bases). The source of this sequence is a woman of 80 years or more in good health. Sequenced input: blood. The CDR3 reads CASSSGAGQETQYF. The CDR3 region has the DNA TGTGCCAGCAGTTCGGGCGCGGGGCAAGAGACCCAGTACTTC.